The rows below give T cell receptor beta chains drawn from one sample of a study of spatial heterogeneity in lung cancer. TCRdb re-analysed the 5' RACE reads in MiXCR, keeping a single row per CDR3 protein. The table records approximately 44,000 distinct CDR3 sequences, roughly 13% of them present only once. The material sequenced was PBMCs, taken at surgery. The receptor source for this set is a male donor with early-stage non-small cell lung cancer. Both conserved end residues are part of each CDR3. D genes are given only for firm matches. Size is omitted from some rows. Given values are once, few, many or a class for expanded clones.

d_gene: -
abundance: few
j_gene: TRBJ1-4
v_gene: TRBV20-1
CDR3nt: TGCAGTGCTAGAAAGTTTGCAACTAATGAAAAACTGTTTTTT
CDR3aa: CSARKFATNEKLFF

d_gene: -
abundance: -
j_gene: TRBJ1-1
v_gene: TRBV3-1
CDR3nt: TGTGCCAGCAGCCAAGATCGGTCGAACACTGAAGCTTTCTTT
CDR3aa: CASSQDRSNTEAFF

d_gene: TRBD1
abundance: many
j_gene: TRBJ2-7
v_gene: TRBV28
CDR3nt: TGTGCCAGCAGTTTTGCGACCCTACAGGGGAAACTTCTCTACGAGCAGTACTTC
CDR3aa: CASSFATLQGKLLYEQYF

d_gene: -
abundance: few
j_gene: TRBJ2-1
v_gene: TRBV5-1
CDR3nt: TGCGCCAGCAGCTTGGAAAACAATGAGCAGTTCTTC
CDR3aa: CASSLENNEQFF

d_gene: -
abundance: -
j_gene: TRBJ2-1
v_gene: TRBV12-3/TRBV12-4
CDR3nt: TGTGCCAGCAGTTCCGTAGCGGCAATCTCCTACAATGAGCAGTTCTTC
CDR3aa: CASSSVAAISYNEQFF

d_gene: TRBD2
abundance: few
j_gene: TRBJ2-1
v_gene: TRBV6-6
CDR3nt: TGTGCCAGCAGTGCCGGACTAGCGGGGGATGAGCAGTTCTTC
CDR3aa: CASSAGLAGDEQFF

d_gene: TRBD2
abundance: few
j_gene: TRBJ2-1
v_gene: TRBV5-1
CDR3nt: TGCGCCAGCAGCGGTGACAGGGGACTAGCGGGGAACAATGAGCAGTTCTTC
CDR3aa: CASSGDRGLAGNNEQFF

d_gene: -
abundance: many
j_gene: TRBJ2-1
v_gene: TRBV7-2
CDR3nt: TGTGCCAGCCAATACGGGAGCGATGAGCAGTTCTTC
CDR3aa: CASQYGSDEQFF

d_gene: -
abundance: -
j_gene: TRBJ1-5
v_gene: TRBV19
CDR3nt: TGTGCCAGTAGTTTACGGCGTGGGAATCAGCCCCAGCATTTT
CDR3aa: CASSLRRGNQPQHF

d_gene: -
abundance: -
j_gene: TRBJ2-6
v_gene: TRBV29-1
CDR3nt: TGCAGCGTTCGGGGCGCCTCTGGGGCCAACGTCCTGACTTTC
CDR3aa: CSVRGASGANVLTF

d_gene: TRBD2
abundance: -
j_gene: TRBJ2-1
v_gene: TRBV25-1
CDR3nt: TGTGCCAGCAGTGAATCAAGGCTAGCGGGCTCCTACAATGAGCAGTTCTTC
CDR3aa: CASSESRLAGSYNEQFF

d_gene: -
abundance: many
j_gene: TRBJ2-7
v_gene: TRBV7-9
CDR3nt: TGTGCCAGCAGCTTATCGGGGGGCGGCTACGAGCAGTACTTC
CDR3aa: CASSLSGGGYEQYF

d_gene: TRBD2
abundance: many
j_gene: TRBJ2-1
v_gene: TRBV5-1
CDR3nt: TGCGCCAGCAGCTTGGTAGCGGGGACCTACAATGAGCAGTTCTTC
CDR3aa: CASSLVAGTYNEQFF

d_gene: -
abundance: many
j_gene: TRBJ1-1
v_gene: TRBV28
CDR3nt: TGTGCCAGCAGTGAAGTGGGGGGGAGCACTGAAGCTTTCTTT
CDR3aa: CASSEVGGSTEAFF

d_gene: TRBD1
abundance: -
j_gene: TRBJ1-4
v_gene: TRBV6-6
CDR3nt: TGTGCCAGCAGTTTTTCCTCCCCGGGACAGAGTAATGAAAAACTGTTTTTT
CDR3aa: CASSFSSPGQSNEKLFF

d_gene: -
abundance: many
j_gene: TRBJ1-2
v_gene: TRBV29-1
CDR3nt: TGCAGCGTTGAAAGGGGGTGGACTGATGGCTACACCTTC
CDR3aa: CSVERGWTDGYTF

d_gene: -
abundance: -
j_gene: TRBJ2-3
v_gene: TRBV10-3
CDR3nt: TGTGCCATCAGTGAGGGGACTCTTTTGAGACCAGATACGCAGTATTTT
CDR3aa: CAISEGTLLRPDTQYF

d_gene: TRBD1
abundance: many
j_gene: TRBJ1-3
v_gene: TRBV18
CDR3nt: TGTGCCAGCTCACCACGACGGGCAGGGGGCCCCTCTGGAAACACCATATATTTT
CDR3aa: CASSPRRAGGPSGNTIYF

d_gene: -
abundance: few
j_gene: TRBJ1-4
v_gene: TRBV29-1
CDR3nt: TGCAGCGTTGGGGATGAAAAACTGTTTTTT
CDR3aa: CSVGDEKLFF

d_gene: -
abundance: -
j_gene: TRBJ2-2
v_gene: TRBV7-9
CDR3nt: TGTGCCAGCAGCTTGGCACAGAGAGCCGGGGAGCTGTTTTTT
CDR3aa: CASSLAQRAGELFF

d_gene: TRBD2
abundance: few
j_gene: TRBJ2-3
v_gene: TRBV7-2
CDR3nt: TGTGCCAGCAGCACGGACTATGCGGGAGCCTCTACGCAGTATTTT
CDR3aa: CASSTDYAGASTQYF

d_gene: -
abundance: many
j_gene: TRBJ2-1
v_gene: TRBV19
CDR3nt: TGTGCCAGTAGTATTTCTCGGGATAATGAGCAGTTCTTC
CDR3aa: CASSISRDNEQFF

d_gene: TRBD1
abundance: large
j_gene: TRBJ2-7
v_gene: TRBV5-1
CDR3nt: TGCGCCAGCAGCCTGGACAGGCAGGACTACGAGCAGTACTTC
CDR3aa: CASSLDRQDYEQYF

d_gene: -
abundance: few
j_gene: TRBJ2-7
v_gene: TRBV4-1
CDR3nt: TGCGCCAGCAGCCACCCCCAGGCCGGACTGGCCTACGAGCAGTACTTC
CDR3aa: CASSHPQAGLAYEQYF

d_gene: -
abundance: many
j_gene: TRBJ2-1
v_gene: TRBV5-4
CDR3nt: TGTGCCAGCAGCTTTTTATCGGGGTTTCGGGACAATGAGCAGTTCTTC
CDR3aa: CASSFLSGFRDNEQFF

d_gene: TRBD2
abundance: -
j_gene: TRBJ2-5
v_gene: TRBV7-2
CDR3nt: TGTGCCAGCAGCTTAAGCGGGAGGCAAGAGACCCAGTACTTC
CDR3aa: CASSLSGRQETQYF

d_gene: -
abundance: many
j_gene: TRBJ1-5
v_gene: TRBV3-2
CDR3nt: TGTGCCAGCAGCCACCGGGACAGGGCGGACAATCAGCCCCAGCATTTT
CDR3aa: CASSHRDRADNQPQHF

d_gene: -
abundance: -
j_gene: TRBJ1-4
v_gene: TRBV19
CDR3nt: TGTGCCAGTAGAGCCTTGGCCGTGGCCGAAAAACTGTTTTTT
CDR3aa: CASRALAVAEKLFF

d_gene: -
abundance: many
j_gene: TRBJ2-7
v_gene: TRBV12-3/TRBV12-4
CDR3nt: TGTGCCAGCAGTTTACGCGTGGGATACTCCTACGAGCAGTACTTC
CDR3aa: CASSLRVGYSYEQYF

d_gene: -
abundance: few
j_gene: TRBJ1-6
v_gene: TRBV5-4
CDR3nt: TGTGCCAGCAGCCCCTCGAGAGGGCGGAATTCACCCCTCCACTTT
CDR3aa: CASSPSRGRNSPLHF

d_gene: TRBD1
abundance: -
j_gene: TRBJ2-5
v_gene: TRBV7-2
CDR3nt: TGTGCCAGCAGCTTAGGAGGACAGGGGACAGAGACCCAGTACTTC
CDR3aa: CASSLGGQGTETQYF

d_gene: TRBD1
abundance: few
j_gene: TRBJ2-1
v_gene: TRBV4-2
CDR3nt: TGTGCCAGCAGCCGTTCGGACAGGGACGGCAATGAGCAGTTCTTC
CDR3aa: CASSRSDRDGNEQFF

d_gene: TRBD2
abundance: few
j_gene: TRBJ2-7
v_gene: TRBV6-5
CDR3nt: TGTGCCAGCAGTTTCTCCGGGACTAGCGGGAGTGACAACTACGAGCAGTACTTC
CDR3aa: CASSFSGTSGSDNYEQYF

d_gene: -
abundance: many
j_gene: TRBJ1-2
v_gene: TRBV3-1
CDR3nt: TGTGCCAGCAGCCAAGACGCAGGCTCCTATGGCTACACCTTC
CDR3aa: CASSQDAGSYGYTF

d_gene: -
abundance: -
j_gene: TRBJ2-2
v_gene: TRBV7-2
CDR3nt: TGTGCCAGCAGCTCCGACCCGAACACCGGGGAGCTGTTTTTT
CDR3aa: CASSSDPNTGELFF

d_gene: TRBD1
abundance: many
j_gene: TRBJ2-5
v_gene: TRBV15
CDR3nt: TGTGCCACCAGCAGAGCCCGAACAGGGGCGGAGACCCAGTACTTC
CDR3aa: CATSRARTGAETQYF

d_gene: -
abundance: -
j_gene: TRBJ1-5
v_gene: TRBV29-1
CDR3nt: TGCAGCGTTGTGGCCAGTAGCAATCAGCCCCAGCATTTT
CDR3aa: CSVVASSNQPQHF

d_gene: TRBD1
abundance: few
j_gene: TRBJ1-3
v_gene: TRBV18
CDR3nt: TGTGCCAGCTCACCGGCGACAGGGTTCGCTGGAAACACCATATATTTT
CDR3aa: CASSPATGFAGNTIYF

d_gene: -
abundance: many
j_gene: TRBJ2-7
v_gene: TRBV6-1
CDR3nt: TGTGCCAGCAGTGCGACAGGAAGAAATGCCTACGAGCAGTACTTC
CDR3aa: CASSATGRNAYEQYF

d_gene: TRBD2
abundance: -
j_gene: TRBJ2-2
v_gene: TRBV7-2
CDR3nt: TGTGCCAGCAGCGGACTAGCGTGGGGCGGGGAGCTGTTTTTT
CDR3aa: CASSGLAWGGELFF

d_gene: -
abundance: many
j_gene: TRBJ2-3
v_gene: TRBV28
CDR3nt: TGTGCCAGCAGTCAGTCTTCCATGGCAGATACGCAGTATTTT
CDR3aa: CASSQSSMADTQYF

d_gene: -
abundance: -
j_gene: TRBJ1-2
v_gene: TRBV14
CDR3nt: TGTGCCAACAGCCAAGGAGAAGGGATTAACTATGGCTACACCTTC
CDR3aa: CANSQGEGINYGYTF

d_gene: -
abundance: -
j_gene: TRBJ1-5
v_gene: TRBV2
CDR3nt: TGTGCCAGCAGTGAATTCGCCGACCTGCCCCAGCATTTT
CDR3aa: CASSEFADLPQHF

d_gene: TRBD2
abundance: many
j_gene: TRBJ2-7
v_gene: TRBV29-1
CDR3nt: TGCAGCGCTGCCGGGGGGAACGAGCAGTACTTC
CDR3aa: CSAAGGNEQYF

d_gene: -
abundance: many
j_gene: TRBJ1-1
v_gene: TRBV11-2
CDR3nt: TGTGCCAGCAGCTTATTTGACATGAACACTGAAGCTTTCTTT
CDR3aa: CASSLFDMNTEAFF

d_gene: TRBD1
abundance: few
j_gene: TRBJ1-6
v_gene: TRBV20-1
CDR3nt: TGCAGTGCGATCAAGCAGCTTTATACAGGGGAAGGAGCTTCACCCCTCCACTTT
CDR3aa: CSAIKQLYTGEGASPLHF

d_gene: -
abundance: -
j_gene: TRBJ1-1
v_gene: TRBV11-2
CDR3nt: TGTGCCAGCAGGGGACTTAGGTCCCGTGGAGCTTTCTTT
CDR3aa: CASRGLRSRGAFF

d_gene: -
abundance: -
j_gene: TRBJ2-3
v_gene: TRBV12-3/TRBV12-4
CDR3nt: TGTGCCAGCAGTTTTCAGGGTACAGATACGCAGTATTTT
CDR3aa: CASSFQGTDTQYF

d_gene: -
abundance: many
j_gene: TRBJ2-2
v_gene: TRBV2
CDR3nt: TGTGCCAGCAGTGGTGCAGGGAACACCGGGGAGCTGTTTTTT
CDR3aa: CASSGAGNTGELFF

d_gene: -
abundance: -
j_gene: TRBJ1-2
v_gene: TRBV20-1
CDR3nt: TGCAGTGCTAGGGAAGAGGGTATAAGGACACCTCCCGGCTATGGCTACACCTTC
CDR3aa: CSAREEGIRTPPGYGYTF